Listed below are T cell receptor beta chains from one sample, sequenced in a study of Ad26.COV2.S vaccination and SARS-CoV-2 variants. Method: immunoSEQ multiplex PCR; TCRdb's copy keeps in-frame clones and lacks some. The sample carries a few hundred thousand clones, around nine tenths recorded once. Sequencing used peripheral blood, obtained in a trial of Ad26.COV2.S vaccine versus placebo. Every receptor here comes from a person aged 18-65 years who received the Ad26.COV2.S COVID-19 vaccine or a placebo. Each CDR3 is given with its conserved first and last residue. The order of the fields is J gene, V gene, clone size, D gene, CDR3 protein, CDR3 DNA. A D gene is named only where the DNA matches it firmly. Rows may omit the clone size; those that give it use once, few, many or a size class.

J: TRBJ1-4; V: TRBV30; size: NA; D: NA; CDR3: CAWSVLRAKLFF; DNA: TGTGCCTGGAGTGTACTCCGAGCGAAACTGTTTTTT
J: TRBJ2-3; V: TRBV7-2; size: NA; D: NA; CDR3: CASSLVAPLDFTDTQYF; DNA: TGTGCCAGCAGCTTAGTAGCCCCCTTGGACTTTACAGATACGCAGTATTTT
J: TRBJ2-7; V: TRBV3-1/TRBV3-2; size: NA; D: NA; CDR3: CASSPHRPGDPYEQYF; DNA: TGTGCCAGCAGCCCTCATCGGCCGGGGGACCCCTACGAGCAGTACTTC
J: TRBJ1-6; V: TRBV20-1; size: few; D: NA; CDR3: CSASVAVGQTRRRTPLHF; DNA: TGCAGTGCTAGTGTAGCAGTTGGACAGACGCGGCGTAGGACACCCCTCCACTTT
J: TRBJ1-6; V: TRBV24-1; size: NA; D: NA; CDR3: CATQQGRNSPLHF; DNA: TGTGCCACCCAACAGGGTCGCAATTCACCCCTCCACTTT
J: TRBJ1-1; V: TRBV30; size: NA; D: NA; CDR3: CAWSSSRVMVAPNTEAFF; DNA: TGTGCCTGGAGTTCTTCAAGGGTTATGGTAGCCCCCAACACTGAAGCTTTCTTT
J: TRBJ2-7; V: TRBV5-1; size: NA; D: TRBD1; CDR3: CASSLNGNRGDEQYF; DNA: TGCGCCAGCAGCTTGAACGGTAACAGGGGAGACGAGCAGTACTTC
J: TRBJ2-7; V: TRBV19; size: NA; D: NA; CDR3: CASSDRWSSYEQYF; DNA: TGTGCCAGTAGCGACAGGTGGAGCTCCTACGAGCAGTACTTC
J: TRBJ2-7; V: TRBV4-2; size: NA; D: NA; CDR3: CASSQDRRYEQYF; DNA: TGTGCCAGCAGCCAAGATCGACGCTACGAGCAGTACTTC
J: TRBJ1-2; V: TRBV6-1; size: NA; D: NA; CDR3: CASSESGGAYGYTF; DNA: TGTGCCAGCAGTGAATCCGGGGGGGCCTATGGCTACACCTTC
J: TRBJ2-7; V: TRBV13; size: NA; D: NA; CDR3: CASSSNSQGPSYEQYF; DNA: TGTGCCAGCAGTAGTAATTCCCAGGGTCCCTCCTACGAGCAGTACTTC
J: TRBJ2-2; V: TRBV19; size: NA; D: NA; CDR3: CASSSMTGNTGELFF; DNA: TGTGCCAGTAGTTCGATGACAGGGAACACCGGGGAGCTGTTTTTT
J: TRBJ1-6; V: TRBV3-1/TRBV3-2; size: NA; D: NA; CDR3: CASSQSNSPLHF; DNA: TGTGCCAGCAGCCAGTCTAATTCACCCCTCCACTTT
J: TRBJ2-7; V: TRBV15; size: NA; D: NA; CDR3: CATSRERGSWADEQYF; DNA: TGTGCCACCAGCAGAGAGAGAGGGAGCTGGGCCGACGAGCAGTACTTC
J: TRBJ2-1; V: TRBV12-3/TRBV12-4; size: NA; D: NA; CDR3: CASSPGGHEQFF; DNA: TGTGCCAGCAGTCCCGGGGGGCATGAGCAGTTCTTC
J: TRBJ2-3; V: TRBV12-3/TRBV12-4; size: few; D: NA; CDR3: CASRGGRTDTQYF; DNA: TGTGCCAGCCGTGGGGGGAGGACAGATACGCAGTATTTT
J: TRBJ1-6; V: TRBV2; size: NA; D: NA; CDR3: CASSAGDRGNNSPLHF; DNA: TGTGCCAGCAGTGCGGGGGATAGGGGAAATAATTCACCCCTCCACTTT
J: TRBJ2-3; V: TRBV27; size: NA; D: NA; CDR3: CASSPPPTQYF; DNA: TGTGCCAGCAGTCCCCCCCCAACGCAGTATTTT
J: TRBJ2-3; V: TRBV5-1; size: NA; D: TRBD2; CDR3: CASSLIFRASGGRVDTQYF; DNA: TGCGCCAGCAGCTTGATCTTTCGGGCTAGCGGGGGCCGCGTAGATACGCAGTATTTT
J: TRBJ2-5; V: TRBV12-5; size: NA; D: TRBD1; CDR3: CASGHGQVETQYF; DNA: TGTGCTAGTGGCCATGGACAGGTGGAGACCCAGTACTTC
J: TRBJ1-1; V: TRBV5-1; size: NA; D: NA; CDR3: CASSLGVNTEAFF; DNA: TGCGCCAGCAGCTTAGGTGTGAACACTGAAGCTTTCTTT
J: TRBJ1-5; V: TRBV4-1; size: NA; D: NA; CDR3: CASSQERGYSNQPQHF; DNA: TGCGCCAGCAGCCAAGAACGAGGTTATAGCAATCAGCCCCAGCATTTT
J: TRBJ1-4; V: TRBV5-6; size: NA; D: TRBD1; CDR3: CASSQGTGGRGEKLFF; DNA: TGTGCCAGCAGCCAAGGGACAGGGGGAAGAGGCGAAAAACTGTTTTTT
J: TRBJ1-4; V: TRBV5-6; size: NA; D: NA; CDR3: CASSSPTEDEKLFF; DNA: TGTGCCAGCAGCTCACCGACAGAAGACGAAAAACTGTTTTTT